This T cell receptor (beta chain) came from a study of blood T cell repertoires in COVID-19. Study-level background: T cells, B-cell-depleted T cells, or PBMCs provided the cDNA or gDNA that served as material.

Original data processing: Reference gene primer amplification gave estimated nucleated cell counts. The protocol was immunoSEQ multiplex PCR, while the TCRdb copy is restricted to in-frame clones and leaves out a portion. The V and J calls and clone size were taken over from that table, and D and trimming were inferred from the DNA. The repertoire holds 150,000 to 250,000 clones, with 94% as singletons. The V gene lost 5 bases and the J gene lost 3 bases, with 14 bases spanning the gap. This CDR3 has 15 residues. In germline, CDR1 is SEHNR, CDR2 FQNEAQ (reference sequence). This TCR came from a man aged 25-40 years with COVID-19, enrolled during active disease. Material: peripheral blood. This chain joins TRBV7-9 and TRBJ1-5; D not certain. This CDR3 is CASSAAPGANQPQHF. DNA of the CDR3: TGTGCCAGCAGCGCCGCGCCGGGTGCCAATCAGCCCCAGCATTTT.